This T cell receptor (beta chain) was recovered during a study of beta chain features in type 1 diabetes. For the study at large: No age, gender or cell yield differences were seen between patients and healthy donors. Findings and caveats of the study: Moderate but significant shortening of TCRB CDR3s was recorded in all four CD4+ subsets from Type 1 diabetes patients.

cDNA synthesis used the whole RNA isolate, giving expressed TCRB sequences. There were 3 million to 4 million reads on average in the naive, central memory and regulatory T cell samples. The table came from immunoSEQ multiplex PCR; TCRdb's copy has only in-frame clones and leaves some out. The data show under 550,000 clones, with roughly an eighth seen just once and over 0.035% held by the top ten. About this clone itself: Its antigen is unidentified.

Germline lookup yields CDR1 SGHRS and CDR2 YFSETQ. Trimming took off 0 bases at V and 7 bases at J, with 4 bases between the two ends. The CDR3 totals 11 residues. Staining for CD45RO/CCR7/CD25/CD127/CD95/CD27 allowed sorting of CD4+ naive, central memory, regulatory and stem cell-like memory cells. Input material: naive CD4+ T cells from blood. The chain uses TRBV5-1 and TRBJ1-1; D unresolved. This clonotype was obtained from a woman under 30 in good health. As DNA, the CDR3 is TGCGCCAGCAGCTTGGAGGATGAAGCTTTCTTT. It yields the protein CASSLEDEAFF.